The 20 T cell receptor beta chains listed next were all sequenced from one sample in a study of shared clonotypes between healthy human individuals. Repertoires were generated with immunoSEQ multiplex PCR, while TCRdb's copy carries only in-frame clones and drops some. The sample records roughly 2.2 million clones, 85% to 95% being singletons. Sequenced: naive CD4+ T cells from PBMCs. Subset specified: CD45RA+ positively selected. These TCRs come from a man aged 18 to 29 in good health. Some clones in this sample may be carry-over from other donors' samples.

The V call is TRBV11-2, the J call TRBJ2-2; D gene ambiguous. The CDR3 sequence is 14 residues long. V lost 1 base, J lost 4 bases, and 7 bases lay in between. Germline V gene lookup returns CDR1 SGHAT and CDR2 FQNNGV. The CDR3 sequence: CASSLVRTTGELFF. CDR3 DNA sequence: TGTGCCAGCAGCTTAGTGAGAACCACCGGGGAGCTGTTTTTT.

The rearrangement uses TRBV5-1 and TRBJ2-1; D unresolved. V lost 4 bases and J lost 6, with 8 bases in between. The CDR3 is 12 amino acids. CDR1 is SGHRS and CDR2 is YFSETQ in the germline V gene. The CDR3 sequence: CASSQLGNEQFF. CDR3 nucleotide sequence: TGCGCCAGCAGCCAGTTGGGCAATGAGCAGTTCTTC.

This chain links TRBV7-6 with TRBJ2-2, with D tentatively TRBD1 or TRBD2 (6 bases each). Trimming stripped 4 bases from V and 2 bases from J, with 14 bases between. Germline V CDR1 and CDR2: SGHVS, FNYEAQ. This CDR3 has 16 amino acids. CDR3 DNA: TGTGCCAGCAGCTCCCGGGGGCGGGATAACACCGGGGAGCTGTTTTTT. It is translated as CASSSRGRDNTGELFF. Complete variable domain (other parts from reference TRBV7-6 and TRBJ2-2): GAGVSQSPRYKVTKRGQDVALRCDPISGHVSLYWYRQALGQGPEFLTYFNYEAQQDKSGLPNDRFSAERPEGSISTLTIQRTEQRDSAMYRCASSSRGRDNTGELFFGEGSRLTVL.

There are a few counts of this clone. The chain recombines TRBV2 with TRBJ2-1; 12 positions agree with TRBD2. The J segment lost 8 bases and the V segment lost 8 bases, leaving 7 bases of the junction unmatched. The germline gives CDR1 SNHLY, CDR2 FYNNEI. The CDR3 contains 14 residues. As DNA, the CDR3 is TGTGCCAGCCGGACTAGCGGGAAATGGGATGAGCAGTTCTTC. Residues: CASRTSGKWDEQFF.

The V and J genes are TRBV11-2 and TRBJ1-1; 9 bases line up with TRBD1. Per germline, CDR1 SGHAT and CDR2 FQNNGV. CDR3 size: 13 residues. V trimming: 5 bases; J trimming: 7 bases; junction bases outside the gene matches: 5. The DNA for the CDR3 is TGTGCCAGCAGCCTCCGACAGGGGGGTGAAGCTTTCTTT. Translation gives CASSLRQGGEAFF.

This sequence joins TRBV7-8 and TRBJ2-7; 9 positions match TRBD2. Germline V lookup: CDR1 SGHVS, CDR2 FQNEAQ. Germline trimming cut 2 bases from V and 4 bases from J; bases unmatched to any gene: 6. The CDR3 runs 15 residues. DNA for the CDR3: TGTGCCAGCAGCTTATGGGCTAGCGGGACGTACGAGCAGTACTTC. Its translation is CASSLWASGTYEQYF.

About this clone itself: Other DNA sequences in this sample translate to the same CDR3. This chain joins TRBV28 and TRBJ2-1, with TRBD1 identical over 7 bases. CDR3 length equals 13 residues. CDR1 is MDHEN, CDR2 SYDVKM, per germline. Losses at the gene ends were 6 bases for V and 5 bases for J; bases not matched to a gene: 4. In DNA, the CDR3 is TGTGCCAGCAGGCTTACAGGGGACAATGAGCAGTTCTTC. Encoded protein: CASRLTGDNEQFF.

The chain is built from TRBV6-1 and TRBJ2-5, with 9 bases lining up with TRBD2. From germline, CDR1 is MNHNS and CDR2 SASEGT. With V trimmed by 8 bases and J by 4 bases, 8 bases remained unmatched. This CDR3 comprises 14 residues. CDR3 sequence: CASHVAGVGETQYF. Here the CDR3 DNA reads TGTGCCAGCCATGTAGCGGGAGTCGGAGAGACCCAGTACTTC.

A remark on this clone: Other DNA sequences within the sample encode an identical CDR3. The chain links TRBV18 to TRBJ2-7, with 10 bases lining up with TRBD1. The CDR3 covers 15 residues. The junction had 3 bases not matched to a gene; V was cut back by 0 bases and J by 4 bases. Germline loops: CDR1 KGHSH, CDR2 LQKENI. The CDR3 protein is CASSPPRTGGYEQYF. CDR3 sequence (DNA): TGTGCCAGCTCACCACCCAGGACAGGGGGGTACGAGCAGTACTTC. Looking up the rest from reference TRBV18 and TRBJ2-7 gives the full variable domain: NAGVMQNPRHLVRRRGQEARLRCSPMKGHSHVYWYRQLPEEGLKFMVYLQKENIIDESGMPKERFSAEFPKEGPSILRIQQVVRGDSAAYFCASSPPRTGGYEQYFGPGTRLTVT.

The chain joins TRBV5-1 to TRBJ2-2, with D unresolved. The germline V gene has CDR1 SGHRS and CDR2 YFSETQ. CDR3 length: 14 residues. Trimming pared 1 base from V and 8 bases from J, leaving 12 bases between. CDR3 region: CASSLSGPSGELFF. The CDR3 coding sequence is TGCGCCAGCAGCTTGAGTGGGCCTTCTGGGGAGCTGTTTTTT.

The CDR3 bases are TGCGCCAGCAGTGAATCCGGGAGGCGACCCGGGGAGCTGTTTTTT. Translated: CASSESGRRPGELFF. J is TRBJ2-2 and V is TRBV10-1; 7 bases align to TRBD2. The CDR3 runs 15 residues. Germline CDR1 is WNHNN and CDR2 is SYGVQD (reference sequence). V dropped 3 bases and J dropped 6; count of bases not matched to a gene: 7.

The chain uses TRBV6-1 and TRBJ1-5, with D perhaps TRBD1 (5 bases). The CDR3 has 15 amino acids. Trimming took 2 bases from V and 15 from J, leaving 23 bases between them. CDR1 MNHNS and CDR2 SASEGT come from the germline V gene. CDR3 bases: TGTGCCAGCAGTGAAAAGGGGTCCCCCACCGTGCCTGGGCATTTT. Its translation: CASSEKGSPTVPGHF.

This chain joins TRBV4-3 and TRBJ2-3; 9 bases are shared with TRBD1. Germline-derived CDR1 and CDR2 are LGHNA and YSLEER. The CDR3 is 16 residues long. Germline trimming cut 1 base from V and 6 bases from J; bases unmatched to any gene: 8. The CDR3 DNA reads TGCGCCAGCAGCCAAGTCGTAGGACAGGGGACGGATACGCAGTATTTT. This codes for CASSQVVGQGTDTQYF.

This clone was recorded only once. The chain employs TRBV12-5 and TRBJ2-3; D might be TRBD2 (6 bases). Trimming removed 0 bases from V and 12 bases from J, with 13 bases in between. CDR3 length: 13 amino acids. The V gene's germline CDR1 is LGHNT and CDR2 FRNRAP. Written as DNA, the CDR3 is TGTGCTAGTGGTTTGGTAGGACTACCAAAACAGTATTTT. Translated, it gives CASGLVGLPKQYF.

The chain joins TRBV28 to TRBJ2-1; 11 nucleotides match TRBD2. Germline V CDR1 and CDR2: MDHEN, SYDVKM. The length of the CDR3 is 19 residues. J gave up 8 bases and V 8 bases, and 23 bases lay outside the gene matches. In nucleotides, the CDR3 is TGTGCCAGCGCAACGAGAAACTTAGCGGGAGGGCCGTGGATCCATGAGCAGTTCTTC. The encoded protein is CASATRNLAGGPWIHEQFF.

The count of this clone is one. This chain links TRBV27 with TRBJ2-1, with D perhaps being TRBD1 or TRBD2 (5 bases each). V lost 3 bases, J lost 0 bases, and 18 bases lay in between. Germline V gives CDR1 MNHEY, CDR2 SMNVEV (reference sequence). This CDR3 spans 18 amino acids. The CDR3 reads CASSFDSRQRGSYNEQFF. In DNA, the CDR3 is TGTGCCAGCAGTTTTGATTCTCGCCAGAGGGGCTCCTACAATGAGCAGTTCTTC.

V gene TRBV5-1 combines with J gene TRBJ2-1; 13 nucleotides align to TRBD2. Trimming removed 4 bases from V and 6 bases from J; junction bases left unmatched: 10. This CDR3 region has 17 residues. CDR1 and CDR2 (germline): SGHRS, YFSETQ. The CDR3 DNA sequence: TGCGCCAGCAGCCGACAAGGACTAGCGGGAGTCTCCAATGAGCAGTTCTTC. Its translation is CASSRQGLAGVSNEQFF.

This chain connects TRBV9 to TRBJ2-3, with 7 positions matching TRBD2. V lost 4 bases, J lost 2 bases, and 4 bases stayed unmatched. This CDR3 has 14 residues. The germline V gene has CDR1 SGDLS and CDR2 YYNGEE. Written as DNA, the CDR3 is TGTGCCAGCAGCACCCGGGACTACACAGATACGCAGTATTTT. Its translation is CASSTRDYTDTQYF.

This clone was observed once. The chain is built from TRBV6-5 and TRBJ1-4, with 7 bases identical to TRBD1. CDR1 is MNHEY and CDR2 is SVGAGI in the germline V gene. The CDR3 consists of 15 residues. V was pared by 0 bases and J by 7 bases, with 5 bases of the junction left unmatched. Here the CDR3 reads CASSYSSQGTEKLFF. The CDR3 nucleotides are TGTGCCAGCAGTTACTCGTCACAGGGGACTGAAAAACTGTTTTTT.

The chain carries TRBV6-1 and TRBJ2-7, with 9 bases identical to TRBD1. The CDR3 covers 14 residues. The junction had 7 bases not matched to a gene; V was cut back by 7 bases and J by 3 bases. Germline CDR1 and CDR2: MNHNS and SASEGT. The CDR3 DNA reads TGTGCCAGCAATCCCCCGGGACAGGGCTACGAGCAGTACTTC. This translates into CASNPPGQGYEQYF.